Presented here are 29 T cell receptor beta chains from one specimen sequenced in a study of blood T cell repertoires in COVID-19 (dated by TCRdb to the early 2020s). The library was obtained by the immunoSEQ multiplex PCR assay. TCRdb provides this immuneACCESS table in a form limited to in-frame rearrangements. Some clones are lacking; in checked studies, under half of them reflect an unresolved V gene, and why the rest are absent is not known. Here the sample has 90,000 to 120,000 clones; approximately 86% occur a single time. Together, the top ten hold 2.7% of the sample. Sequenced input: PBMCs or T cells enriched from blood (not recorded which). The receptors here all came from a woman in her forties or fifties who had recovered from COVID-19.

This clone was seen a few times. The rearrangement uses TRBV2 and TRBJ1-5; D ambiguous. V was shortened by 3 bases and J by 0 bases, with 6 bases between the two germline ends. This CDR3 spans 14 amino acids. Germline-derived CDR1 and CDR2 are SNHLY and FYNNEI. The CDR3 reads CASSDSYSNQPQHF. CDR3 bases: TGTGCCAGCAGTGACTCGTATAGCAATCAGCCCCAGCATTTT.

V usage is TRBV5-4 and J usage is TRBJ2-5; TRBD2 matches at 7 bases. After removal of 7 bases from V and 2 bases from J, the junction contained 11 bases not matched to a gene. Germline V gene data show CDR1 as SGHNT and CDR2 as YYREEE (reference sequence). The CDR3 is 15 residues long. The CDR3 region is CASQLGTTKQETQYF. CDR3 nucleotides: TGTGCCAGCCAGCTCGGGACTACCAAACAAGAGACCCAGTACTTC.

The rearrangement joins TRBV27 to TRBJ1-6; a weak D match, TRBD1 (5 bases). V gave up 3 bases and J gave up 5 bases, with 11 bases separating them. Germline values: CDR1 MNHEY, CDR2 SMNVEV (reference sequence). The CDR3 contains 15 residues. This CDR3 reads CASSFWTLDNSPLHF. As DNA, the CDR3 is TGTGCCAGCAGTTTTTGGACACTCGATAATTCACCCCTCCACTTT.

The chain employs TRBV24-1 and TRBJ2-1; the match to TRBD2 covers 10 bases. CDR1 is KGHDR, CDR2 SFDVKD, per germline. V lost 3 bases to trimming and J lost 8 bases; unmatched junction nucleotides: 9. This CDR3 is built from 16 residues. This CDR3 reads CATSDVSGTSVDEQFF. In nucleotides, the CDR3 is TGTGCCACCAGTGATGTCTCCGGGACTAGCGTCGATGAGCAGTTCTTC.

The chain couples TRBV9 to TRBJ1-4, with 7 positions matching TRBD1. The CDR3 is 15 amino acids. CDR1 is SGDLS, CDR2 YYNGEE, per germline. V lost 3 bases, J lost 4 bases, and 6 bases stayed unmatched. The CDR3 DNA reads as TGTGCCAGCAGCGAGGGACAGCGGCTTAATGAAAAACTGTTTTTT. Residues: CASSEGQRLNEKLFF.

In its sample, this clone was seen once. The V call is TRBV5-1, the J call TRBJ1-4, with 7 positions matching TRBD1. This CDR3 contains 17 residues. V lost 7 bases and J lost 2; bases outside the gene matches: 14. Looked up from germline, CDR1 is SGHRS and CDR2 is YFSETQ. For the CDR3, the DNA is TGCGCCAGCTCCCCGGGAGGGGGCCGGGGGACTAATGAAAAACTGTTTTTT. It codes for CASSPGGGRGTNEKLFF.

This clone was counted only a few times. This sequence joins TRBV18 and TRBJ2-5, with 7 bases aligning to TRBD1. This CDR3 has 15 residues. The junction had 6 bases not matched to a gene; V was cut back by 3 bases and J by 2 bases. CDR1 is KGHSH and CDR2 is LQKENI in the germline V gene. The DNA of the CDR3 is TGTGCCAGCTCACCCCAACAGGGACAGCAAGAGACCCAGTACTTC. It specifies CASSPQQGQQETQYF.

This sequence joins TRBV5-1 and TRBJ2-1, with 14 bases fitting TRBD2. V lost 4 bases, J lost 8 bases, and 5 bases stayed unmatched. The CDR3 has 15 amino acids. Germline CDR1 reads SGHRS; CDR2 reads YFSETQ. The CDR3 loop is CASSLGLAGAYEQFF. The CDR3 DNA follows: TGCGCCAGCAGCCTGGGACTAGCGGGGGCTTATGAGCAGTTCTTC. Filled out from reference TRBV5-1 and TRBJ2-1, the complete variable domain reads KAGVTQTPRYLIKTRGQQVTLSCSPISGHRSVSWYQQTPGQGLQFLFEYFSETQRNKGNFPGRFSGRQFSNSRSEMNVSTLELGDSALYLCASSLGLAGAYEQFFGPGTRLTVL.

The CDR3 spells CATSDWDSSYGYTF. The CDR3 DNA is TGTGCCACCAGTGACTGGGACAGCTCCTATGGCTACACCTTC. The chain links TRBV24-1 to TRBJ1-2; 7 positions match TRBD1. CDR1 KGHDR and CDR2 SFDVKD come from the germline V gene. V shed 4 bases and J 4 bases; nucleotides not matched to a gene: 5. CDR3 length equals 14 residues.

The sample holds one count of this clone. The rearrangement links TRBV5-1 to TRBJ1-1; D might be TRBD1 (6 bases). CDR1 is SGHRS, CDR2 YFSETQ, per germline. CDR3 length equals 20 residues. V lost 0 bases to trimming and J lost 4 bases, with 28 bases between them. The CDR3 region has the DNA TGCGCCAGCAGCTTGGGGCCGAGGGTAAGCAGGGGAGTGTGGAGCACTGAAGCTTTCTTT. The encoded protein is CASSLGPRVSRGVWSTEAFF. Together with reference TRBV5-1 and TRBJ1-1, the CDR3 gives the full variable domain: KAGVTQTPRYLIKTRGQQVTLSCSPISGHRSVSWYQQTPGQGLQFLFEYFSETQRNKGNFPGRFSGRQFSNSRSEMNVSTLELGDSALYLCASSLGPRVSRGVWSTEAFFGQGTRLTVV.

The chain links TRBV6-5 to TRBJ1-6; no definite D call. V lost 5 bases and J 6 bases, leaving 14 bases between the germline ends. The CDR3 is 15 amino acids. Germline loops: CDR1 MNHEY, CDR2 SVGAGI. The CDR3 nucleotides read TGTGCCAGCAGTCTCAGGTTTCCTATTAATTCACCCCTCCACTTT. This codes for CASSLRFPINSPLHF.

The chain combines TRBV30 with TRBJ2-2; the match to TRBD2 covers 11 bases. V was pared by 8 bases and J by 4 bases, with 6 bases of the junction left unmatched. This CDR3 spans 14 amino acids. Germline CDR1 GTSNPN, CDR2 SVGIG (reference sequence). The CDR3 loop is CAGTSGGTTGELFF. As DNA, the CDR3 is TGTGCCGGCACTAGCGGGGGAACCACCGGGGAGCTGTTTTTT.

The chain combines TRBV19 with TRBJ2-1; TRBD1 aligns across 12 bases. The germline gives CDR1 LNHDA, CDR2 SQIVND (reference sequence). The CDR3 has 15 residues. After removal of 6 bases from V and 7 bases from J, the junction contained 7 bases not matched to a gene. The CDR3 sequence: CASSPGTGGGNEQFF. Written as DNA, the CDR3 is TGTGCCAGTAGCCCCGGGACAGGGGGCGGAAATGAGCAGTTCTTC. The complete variable domain, with remaining parts taken from reference TRBV19 and TRBJ2-1, reads DGGITQSPKYLFRKEGQNVTLSCEQNLNHDAMYWYRQDPGQGLRLIYYSQIVNDFQKGDIAEGYSVSREKKESFPLTVTSAQKNPTAFYLCASSPGTGGGNEQFFGPGTRLTVL.

The V gene is TRBV18, the J gene TRBJ2-7; 11 bases line up with TRBD1. CDR3 length: 14 residues. Losses at the gene ends were 2 bases for V and 4 bases for J; bases not matched to a gene: 1. Germline CDR1 and CDR2: KGHSH and LQKENI. The CDR3 DNA reads TGTGCCAGCTCACCAGGGACAGGGGGTTACGAGCAGTACTTC. This encodes CASSPGTGGYEQYF.

This sequence joins TRBV4-2 and TRBJ1-5; no firm D call. The CDR3 is made up of 15 amino acids. Germline CDR1 reads LGHNA; CDR2 reads YNFKEQ. V was cut by 4 bases and J by 3 bases, with 13 bases left in between. The CDR3 here is CASSLAGTDNQPQHF. In DNA, the CDR3 is TGTGCCAGCAGCCTCGCGGGTACAGACAATCAGCCCCAGCATTTT.

The CDR3 is CASSWTTSGKAEQYF. CDR3 sequence (DNA): TGCGCCAGCAGCTGGACGACTAGCGGGAAGGCCGAGCAGTACTTC. This sequence joins TRBV5-1 and TRBJ2-7, with 11 positions matching TRBD2. The CDR3 runs 15 residues. The V gene end was trimmed by 3 bases and the J gene end by 6 bases; junction bases not matched to a gene: 8. Per germline, CDR1 SGHRS and CDR2 YFSETQ. Full variable domain (missing parts from reference TRBV5-1 and TRBJ2-7): KAGVTQTPRYLIKTRGQQVTLSCSPISGHRSVSWYQQTPGQGLQFLFEYFSETQRNKGNFPGRFSGRQFSNSRSEMNVSTLELGDSALYLCASSWTTSGKAEQYFGPGTRLTVT.

This sequence joins TRBV4-2 and TRBJ2-7, with D tentatively TRBD1 (5 bases). The CDR3 runs to 15 residues. Trimming stripped 0 bases from V and 2 bases from J, with 11 bases between. The V gene's germline CDR1 is LGHNA and CDR2 YNFKEQ. In nucleotides, the CDR3 is TGTGCCAGCAGCCAAGATTTAGGGGCGACCTACGAGCAGTACTTC. Translation: CASSQDLGATYEQYF.

This chain joins TRBV24-1 and TRBJ1-4, with 9 bases matching TRBD1. The CDR3 is made up of 18 amino acids. Trimming cost V 1 base and J 5 bases; bases outside gene matches: 10. Per the germline V gene, CDR1 is KGHDR and CDR2 is SFDVKD. CDR3 sequence: CATSDLGDRDAWNEKLFF. For the CDR3, the DNA is TGTGCCACCAGTGATTTAGGGGACAGGGATGCGTGGAATGAAAAACTGTTTTTT.

CDR3 residues: CASGRDNNQETQYF. DNA of the CDR3: TGTGCCAGCGGACGGGACAACAACCAAGAGACCCAGTACTTC. This sequence joins TRBV7-9 and TRBJ2-5; TRBD1 might be the D (6 bases). From germline, CDR1 is SEHNR and CDR2 FQNEAQ (reference sequence). V lost 8 bases and J 0 bases, leaving 13 bases between the germline ends. The CDR3 extends over 14 amino acids. The full variable domain, rest sourced from reference TRBV7-9 and TRBJ2-5, is DTGVSQNPRHKITKRGQNVTFRCDPISEHNRLYWYRQTLGQGPEFLTYFQNEAQLEKSRLLSDRFSAERPKGSFSTLEIQRTEQGDSAMYLCASGRDNNQETQYFGPGTRLLVL.

This chain uses TRBV7-2 with TRBJ2-3, with TRBD2 matching 9 bases. Germline V gene sequence: CDR1 SGHTA, CDR2 FQGNSA. The CDR3 extends over 15 amino acids. The V segment lost 5 bases and the J segment 5 bases; nucleotides outside the gene matches: 8. DNA for the CDR3: TGTGCCAGCAGCCAGGCGGCGGGAGGGGTAGATACGCAGTATTTT. It specifies CASSQAAGGVDTQYF.

The J gene is TRBJ1-2, the V gene TRBV12-5, with unresolved D. The CDR3 is 13 amino acids. The germline gives CDR1 LGHNT, CDR2 FRNRAP. Between the trimmed V and J ends, which lost 3 bases and 6 bases, there was a span of 11 bases. The CDR3 DNA is TGTGCTAGTGGTTTTACCGGGAGCAATGGCTACACCTTC. Translated: CASGFTGSNGYTF. Drawing the rest from reference TRBV12-5 and TRBJ1-2, the complete variable domain is DARVTQTPRHKVTEMGQEVTMRCQPILGHNTVFWYRQTMMQGLELLAYFRNRAPLDDSGMPKDRFSAEMPDATLATLKIQPSEPRDSAVYFCASGFTGSNGYTFGSGTRLTVV.

The V call is TRBV6-1, the J call TRBJ1-1; D is unresolved. Trimming left V 3 bases short and J 2 bases short, with 7 bases between. Germline CDR1 reads MNHNS; CDR2 reads SASEGT. The CDR3 runs to 13 residues. In DNA form, the CDR3 reads TGTGCCAGCAGTGATCAGGTTAACACTGAAGCTTTCTTT. This gives the protein CASSDQVNTEAFF.

The chain links TRBV5-1 to TRBJ1-2; TRBD1 might be the D (6 bases). Between the trimmed V and J ends, which lost 1 base and 2 bases, there was a span of 9 bases. The CDR3 extends over 14 amino acids. Looked up from germline, CDR1 is SGHRS and CDR2 is YFSETQ. For the CDR3, the DNA is TGCGCCAGCAGCTTGACAGGGTCAAACTATGGCTACACCTTC. Its translation: CASSLTGSNYGYTF. The variable domain in full, with the rest retrieved from reference TRBV5-1 and TRBJ1-2, is KAGVTQTPRYLIKTRGQQVTLSCSPISGHRSVSWYQQTPGQGLQFLFEYFSETQRNKGNFPGRFSGRQFSNSRSEMNVSTLELGDSALYLCASSLTGSNYGYTFGSGTRLTVV.

The chain carries TRBV5-6 and TRBJ1-3; possibly TRBD1 for D (5 bases). The CDR3 covers 16 residues. Germline V CDR1 and CDR2: SGHDT, YYEEEE. Trimming pared 4 bases from V and 0 bases from J, leaving 14 bases between. CDR3 in amino acids: CASSGAGVTSGNTIYF. The CDR3 nucleotides read TGTGCCAGCAGCGGGGCGGGGGTGACCTCTGGAAACACCATATATTTT.

V gene TRBV5-1 combines with J gene TRBJ2-5; the match to TRBD1 covers 11 bases. The CDR3 length is 14 residues. V dropped 2 bases and J dropped 5; count of bases not matched to a gene: 2. Germline V gives CDR1 SGHRS, CDR2 YFSETQ. The DNA for the CDR3 is TGCGCCAGCAGCTTAGGACAGGGGGCCGAGACCCAGTACTTC. Encoded protein: CASSLGQGAETQYF.

The V call is TRBV28, the J call TRBJ1-6, with a tentative D call TRBD1 (6 bases). This CDR3 has 19 residues. V was pared by 4 bases and J by 0 bases, with 19 bases between. Germline CDR1 and CDR2: MDHEN and SYDVKM. CDR3 DNA sequence: TGTGCCAGCAGTTCCCTCCTGACAGGCCTAAGCTCCTATAATTCACCCCTCCACTTT. Translating gives CASSSLLTGLSSYNSPLHF.

This rearrangement joins TRBV11-3 to TRBJ2-5; 9 bases agree with TRBD2. V was pared by 5 bases and J by 1 base, with 5 bases of the junction left unmatched. From germline, CDR1 is SGHNT and CDR2 YENEEA. The CDR3 covers 15 residues. The CDR3 coding sequence is TGTGCCAGCAGCGATAGCGGGGGAATCCAAGAGACCCAGTACTTC. It specifies CASSDSGGIQETQYF. The full variable domain, rest sourced from reference TRBV11-3 and TRBJ2-5, is EAGVVQSPRYKIIEKKQPVAFWCNPISGHNTLYWYLQNLGQGPELLIRYENEEAVDDSQLPKDRFSAERLKGVDSTLKIQPAELGDSAVYLCASSDSGGIQETQYFGPGTRLLVL.

This clone was seen only once. The rearrangement joins TRBV18 to TRBJ1-6, with TRBD1 matching 8 bases. Germline values: CDR1 KGHSH, CDR2 LQKENI. The CDR3 length is 14 residues. Losses at the gene ends were 3 bases for V and 8 bases for J; bases not matched to a gene: 3. The DNA of the CDR3 is TGTGCCAGCTCACCCTTGACAGGGGATTCACCCCTCCACTTT. The encoded protein is CASSPLTGDSPLHF.

DNA of the CDR3: TGTGCCAGCAGCCTGGGACAGGGATACACCATATATTTT. Its protein product is CASSLGQGYTIYF. The J gene is TRBJ1-3, the V gene TRBV5-8; 9 bases line up with TRBD1. With V trimmed by 4 bases and J by 8 bases, 4 bases remained unmatched. CDR3 length: 13 residues. Germline V lookup: CDR1 SGHTS, CDR2 YDEGEE.